The text below deals with one T cell receptor beta chain. Its antigen is unidentified. This sample was included in a study of cytomegalovirus exposure and HLA in healthy donors. Study in general: Earlier work reported about 110 million unique TCR beta sequences from 170 million or so T cells.

The V and J ends lost 6 bases and 5 bases, in that order; junction bases with no gene match: 5. The CDR3 is made up of 13 amino acids. CDR1 and CDR2 (germline): WNHNN, SYGVQD (reference sequence). General study findings and limits: In an earlier analysis, about 87% or about 30%: the productive usage of most TCR beta V segments.

The PCR employed 60 Vbeta primers together with 13 Jbeta primers. In the authors' workflow: Per a later analysis, the number of unique TCR beta chains was some 82 million, of which around 10 million were shared. Generated by immunoSEQ multiplex PCR, the TCRdb table keeps only in-frame clones and is missing some. The V and J calls and clone size come from that table; D and trimming were worked out from the DNA. This table has about 200,000 clones, 65% to 90% appearing once. This clonotype was sampled from a girl aged 5 to 17 in good health and CMV-seronegative. V gene TRBV10-1 combines with J gene TRBJ2-3; 7 nucleotides line up with TRBD1. Material: PBMCs. Here the CDR3 reads CASSRDRLDTQYF. The CDR3 DNA follows: TGCGCCAGCAGCAGGGACAGACTAGATACGCAGTATTTT.